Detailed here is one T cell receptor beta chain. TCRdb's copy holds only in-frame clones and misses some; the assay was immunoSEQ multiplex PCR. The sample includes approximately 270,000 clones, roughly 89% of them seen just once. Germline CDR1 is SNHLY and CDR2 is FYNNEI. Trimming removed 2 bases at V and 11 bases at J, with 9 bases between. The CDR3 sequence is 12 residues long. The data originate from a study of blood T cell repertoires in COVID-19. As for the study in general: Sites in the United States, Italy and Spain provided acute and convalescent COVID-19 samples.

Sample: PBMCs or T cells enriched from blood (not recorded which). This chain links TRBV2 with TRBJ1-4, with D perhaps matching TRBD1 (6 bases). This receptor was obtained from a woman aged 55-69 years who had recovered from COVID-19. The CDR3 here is CASSEWGHKLFF. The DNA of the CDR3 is TGTGCCAGCAGTGAATGGGGGCATAAACTGTTTTTT.